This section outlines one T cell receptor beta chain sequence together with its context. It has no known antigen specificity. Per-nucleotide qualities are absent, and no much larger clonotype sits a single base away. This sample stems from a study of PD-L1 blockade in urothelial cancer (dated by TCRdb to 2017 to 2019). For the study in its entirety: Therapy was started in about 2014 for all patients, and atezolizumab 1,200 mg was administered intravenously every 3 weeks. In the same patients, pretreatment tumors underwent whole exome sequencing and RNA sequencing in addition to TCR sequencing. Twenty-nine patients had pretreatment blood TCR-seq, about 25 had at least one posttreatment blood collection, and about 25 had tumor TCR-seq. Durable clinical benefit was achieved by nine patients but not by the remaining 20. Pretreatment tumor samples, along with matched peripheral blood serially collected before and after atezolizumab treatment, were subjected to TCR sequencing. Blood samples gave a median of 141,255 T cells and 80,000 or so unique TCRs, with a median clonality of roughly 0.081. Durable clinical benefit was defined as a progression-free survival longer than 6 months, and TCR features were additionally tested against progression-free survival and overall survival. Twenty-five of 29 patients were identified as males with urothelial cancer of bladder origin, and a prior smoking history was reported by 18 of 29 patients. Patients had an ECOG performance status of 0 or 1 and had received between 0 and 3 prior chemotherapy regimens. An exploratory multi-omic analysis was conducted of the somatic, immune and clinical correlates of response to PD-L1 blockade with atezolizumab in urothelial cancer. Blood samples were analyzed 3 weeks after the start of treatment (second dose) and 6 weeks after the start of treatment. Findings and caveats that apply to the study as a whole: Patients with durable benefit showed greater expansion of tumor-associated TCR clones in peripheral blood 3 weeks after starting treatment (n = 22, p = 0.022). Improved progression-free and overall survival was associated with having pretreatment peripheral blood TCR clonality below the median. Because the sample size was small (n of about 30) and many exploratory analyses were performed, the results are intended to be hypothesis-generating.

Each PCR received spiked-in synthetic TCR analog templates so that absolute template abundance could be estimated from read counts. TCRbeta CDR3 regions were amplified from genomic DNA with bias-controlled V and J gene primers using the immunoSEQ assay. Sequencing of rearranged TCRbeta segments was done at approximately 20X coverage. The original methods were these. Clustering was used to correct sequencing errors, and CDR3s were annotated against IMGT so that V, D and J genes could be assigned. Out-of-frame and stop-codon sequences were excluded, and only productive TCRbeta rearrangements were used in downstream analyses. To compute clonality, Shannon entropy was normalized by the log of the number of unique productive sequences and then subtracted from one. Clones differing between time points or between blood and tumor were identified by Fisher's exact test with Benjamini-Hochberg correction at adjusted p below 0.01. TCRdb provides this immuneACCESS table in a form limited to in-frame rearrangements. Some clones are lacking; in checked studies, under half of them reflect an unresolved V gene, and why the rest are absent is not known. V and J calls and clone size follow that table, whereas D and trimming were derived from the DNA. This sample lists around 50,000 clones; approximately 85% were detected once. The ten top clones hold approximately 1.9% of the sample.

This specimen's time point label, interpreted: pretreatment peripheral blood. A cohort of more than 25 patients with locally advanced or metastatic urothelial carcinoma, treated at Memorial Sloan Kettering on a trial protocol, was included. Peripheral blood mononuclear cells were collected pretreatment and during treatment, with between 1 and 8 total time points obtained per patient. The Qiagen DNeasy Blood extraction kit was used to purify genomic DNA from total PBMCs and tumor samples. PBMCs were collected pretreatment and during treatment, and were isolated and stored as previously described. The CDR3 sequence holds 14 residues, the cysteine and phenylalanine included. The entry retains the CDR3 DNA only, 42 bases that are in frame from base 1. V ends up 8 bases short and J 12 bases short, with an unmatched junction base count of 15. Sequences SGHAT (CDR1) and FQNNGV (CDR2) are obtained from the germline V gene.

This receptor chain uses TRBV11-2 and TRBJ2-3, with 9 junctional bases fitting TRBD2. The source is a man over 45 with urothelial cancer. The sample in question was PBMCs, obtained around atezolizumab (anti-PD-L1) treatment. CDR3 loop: CASLPTSGAGSQYF. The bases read TGTGCCAGCCTACCGACTAGCGGAGCGGGTAGTCAGTATTTT.